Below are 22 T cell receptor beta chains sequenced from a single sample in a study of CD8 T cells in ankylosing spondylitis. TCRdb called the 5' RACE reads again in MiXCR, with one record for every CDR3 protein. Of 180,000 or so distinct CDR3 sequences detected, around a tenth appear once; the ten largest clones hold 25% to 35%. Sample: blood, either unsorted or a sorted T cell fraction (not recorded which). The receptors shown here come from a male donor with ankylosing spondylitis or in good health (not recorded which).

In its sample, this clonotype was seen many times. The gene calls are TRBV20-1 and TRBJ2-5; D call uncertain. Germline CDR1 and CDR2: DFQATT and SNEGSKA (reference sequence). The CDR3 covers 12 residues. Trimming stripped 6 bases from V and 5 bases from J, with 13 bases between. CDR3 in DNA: TGCAGTGCGGCGCATCAAAGTGAGACCCAGTACTTC. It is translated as CSAAHQSETQYF.

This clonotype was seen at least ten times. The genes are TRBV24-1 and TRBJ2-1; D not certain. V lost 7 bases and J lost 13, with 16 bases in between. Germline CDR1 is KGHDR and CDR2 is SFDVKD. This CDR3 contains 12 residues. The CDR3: CATSSPTELQFF. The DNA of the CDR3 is TGTGCCACCAGCTCCCCGACGGAACTTCAGTTCTTC.

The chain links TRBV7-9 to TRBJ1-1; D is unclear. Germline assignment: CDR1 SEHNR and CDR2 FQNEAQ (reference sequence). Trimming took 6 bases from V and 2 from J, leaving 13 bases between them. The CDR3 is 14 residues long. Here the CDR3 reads CASRLIAGNTEAFF. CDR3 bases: TGTGCCAGCAGACTTATTGCAGGTAACACTGAAGCTTTCTTT.

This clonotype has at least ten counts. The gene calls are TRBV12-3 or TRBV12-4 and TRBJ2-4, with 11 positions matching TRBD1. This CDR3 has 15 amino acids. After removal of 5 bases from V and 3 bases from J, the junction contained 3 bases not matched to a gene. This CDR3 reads CASSPGTGGKNIQYF. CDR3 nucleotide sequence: TGTGCCAGCAGTCCCGGGACAGGGGGCAAAAACATTCAGTACTTC.

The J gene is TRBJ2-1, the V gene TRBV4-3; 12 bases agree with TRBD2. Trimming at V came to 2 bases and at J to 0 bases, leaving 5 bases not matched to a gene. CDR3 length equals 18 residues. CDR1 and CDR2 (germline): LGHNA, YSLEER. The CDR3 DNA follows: TGCGCCAGCAGCCAATATGGACTAGCGGGGACCTCCTACAATGAGCAGTTCTTC. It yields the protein CASSQYGLAGTSYNEQFF.

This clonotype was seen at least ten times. The CDR3 loop is CASSRTGRNQPQHF. CDR3 coding DNA: TGTGCCAGCAGCCGTACAGGGCGCAATCAGCCCCAGCATTTT. The chain links TRBV16 to TRBJ1-5, with D possibly matching TRBD1 (6 bases). The V gene's germline CDR1 is KGHSY and CDR2 FQNENV. V lost 4 bases to trimming and J lost 2 bases, with 9 bases between them. The CDR3 extends over 14 amino acids. Full variable domain (missing parts from reference TRBV16 and TRBJ1-5): GEEVAQTPKHLVRGEGQKAKLYCAPIKGHSYVFWYQQVLKNEFKFLISFQNENVFDETGMPKERFSAKCLPNSPCSLEIQATKLEDSAVYFCASSRTGRNQPQHFGDGTRLSIL.

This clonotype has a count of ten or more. In DNA form, the CDR3 reads TGCAGTGCTAGGAGGGGGATAGCGGGAGGTGGTACGCAGTATTTT. Protein sequence: CSARRGIAGGGTQYF. V and J are TRBV20-1 and TRBJ2-3, with 10 bases identical to TRBD2. V shed 3 bases, J shed 8 bases, and the junction held 11 bases outside the gene matches. Germline CDR1 and CDR2: DFQATT and SNEGSKA (reference sequence). This CDR3 region has 15 residues.

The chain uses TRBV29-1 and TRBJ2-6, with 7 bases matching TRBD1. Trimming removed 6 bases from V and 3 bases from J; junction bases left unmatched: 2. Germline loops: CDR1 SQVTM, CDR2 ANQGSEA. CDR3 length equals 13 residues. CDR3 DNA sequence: TGCAGCGTGGGACAGAGTGGGGCCAACGTCCTGACTTTC. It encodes CSVGQSGANVLTF.

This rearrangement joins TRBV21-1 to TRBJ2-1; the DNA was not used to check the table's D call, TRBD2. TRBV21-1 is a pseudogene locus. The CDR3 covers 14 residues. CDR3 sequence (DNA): TGTGCCCTGCTTAGCGGGTCCCCTTGCAATGAGCAGTTCTTC. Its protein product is CALLSGSPCNEQFF.

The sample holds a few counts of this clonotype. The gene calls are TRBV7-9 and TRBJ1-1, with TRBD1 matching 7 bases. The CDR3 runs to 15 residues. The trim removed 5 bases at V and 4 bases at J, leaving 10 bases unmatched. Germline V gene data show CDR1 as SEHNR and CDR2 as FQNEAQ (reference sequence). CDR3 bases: TGTGCCAGCAGCGCTAACAGGGGATTGAGCACTGAAGCTTTCTTT. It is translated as CASSANRGLSTEAFF.

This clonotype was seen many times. CDR3 sequence: CSVVEGTDTQYF. CDR3 coding DNA: TGCAGCGTTGTGGAGGGTACAGATACGCAGTATTTT. The chain has TRBV29-1 and TRBJ2-3, with a tentative D call TRBD2 (6 bases). CDR3 length: 12 amino acids. V was cut by 4 bases and J by 3 bases, with 8 bases left in between. CDR1 and CDR2 from the germline V gene are SQVTM and ANQGSEA.

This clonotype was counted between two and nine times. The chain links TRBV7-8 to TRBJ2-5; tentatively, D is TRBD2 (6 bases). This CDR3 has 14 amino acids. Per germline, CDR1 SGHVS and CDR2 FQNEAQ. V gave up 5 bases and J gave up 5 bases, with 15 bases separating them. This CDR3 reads CASSLPRGIETQYF. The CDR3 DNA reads TGTGCCAGCAGCCTTCCACGCGGGATTGAGACCCAGTACTTC.

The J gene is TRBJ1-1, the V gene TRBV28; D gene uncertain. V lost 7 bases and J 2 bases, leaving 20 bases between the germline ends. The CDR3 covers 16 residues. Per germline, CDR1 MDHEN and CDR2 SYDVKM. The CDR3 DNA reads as TGTGCCAGCACATCCTCAGGTCCGGGAGGAAACACTGAAGCTTTCTTT. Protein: CASTSSGPGGNTEAFF.

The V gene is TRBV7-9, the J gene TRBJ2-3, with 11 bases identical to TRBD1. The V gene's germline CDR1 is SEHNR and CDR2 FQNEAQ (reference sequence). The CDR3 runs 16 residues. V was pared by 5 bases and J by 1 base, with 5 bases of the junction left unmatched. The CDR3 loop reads CASSPPGQGGTDTQYF. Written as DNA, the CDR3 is TGTGCCAGCAGCCCTCCGGGACAGGGGGGCACAGATACGCAGTATTTT.

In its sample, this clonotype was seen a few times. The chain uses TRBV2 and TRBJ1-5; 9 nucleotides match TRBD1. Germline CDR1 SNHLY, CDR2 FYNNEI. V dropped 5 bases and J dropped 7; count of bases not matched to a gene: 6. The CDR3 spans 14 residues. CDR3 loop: CASSPTGGGQPQHF. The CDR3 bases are TGTGCCAGCAGTCCGACAGGGGGTGGCCAGCCCCAGCATTTT.

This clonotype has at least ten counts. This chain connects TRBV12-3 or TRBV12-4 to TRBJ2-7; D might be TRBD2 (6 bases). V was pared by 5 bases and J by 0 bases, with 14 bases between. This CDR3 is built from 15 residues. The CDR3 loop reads CASSGRGTFSYEQYF. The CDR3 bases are TGTGCCAGCAGTGGCCGAGGGACTTTCTCCTACGAGCAGTACTTC.

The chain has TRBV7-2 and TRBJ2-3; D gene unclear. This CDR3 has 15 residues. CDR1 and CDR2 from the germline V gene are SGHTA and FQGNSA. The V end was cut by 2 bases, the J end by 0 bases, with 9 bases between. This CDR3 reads CASSLSATSTDTQYF. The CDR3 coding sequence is TGTGCCAGCAGCTTATCCGCGACTAGCACAGATACGCAGTATTTT.

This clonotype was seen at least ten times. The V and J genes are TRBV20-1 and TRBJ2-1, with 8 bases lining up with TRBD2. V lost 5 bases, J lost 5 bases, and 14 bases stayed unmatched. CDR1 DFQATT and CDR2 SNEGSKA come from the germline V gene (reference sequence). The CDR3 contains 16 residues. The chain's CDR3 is CSAGQSFGGADNEQFF. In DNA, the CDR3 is TGCAGTGCTGGCCAGAGTTTCGGGGGGGCCGACAATGAGCAGTTCTTC.

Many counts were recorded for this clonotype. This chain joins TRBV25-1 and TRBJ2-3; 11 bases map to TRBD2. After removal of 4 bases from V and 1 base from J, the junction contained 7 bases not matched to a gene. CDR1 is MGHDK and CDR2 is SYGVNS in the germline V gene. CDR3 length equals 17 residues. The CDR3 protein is CASSGLGLAGGTDTQYF. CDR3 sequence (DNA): TGTGCCAGCAGTGGCCTAGGACTAGCGGGCGGCACAGATACGCAGTATTTT.

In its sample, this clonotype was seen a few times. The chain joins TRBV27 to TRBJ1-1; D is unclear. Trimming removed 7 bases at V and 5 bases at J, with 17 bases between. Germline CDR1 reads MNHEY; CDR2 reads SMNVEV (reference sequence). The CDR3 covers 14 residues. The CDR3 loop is CASTEDRFSTEAFF. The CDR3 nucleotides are TGTGCCAGCACCGAGGACCGGTTTTCGACTGAAGCTTTCTTT.

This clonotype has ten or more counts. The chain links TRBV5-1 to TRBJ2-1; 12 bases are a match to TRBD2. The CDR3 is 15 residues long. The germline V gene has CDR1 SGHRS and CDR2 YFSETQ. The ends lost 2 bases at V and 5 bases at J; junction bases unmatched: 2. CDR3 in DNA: TGCGCCAGCAGCTTAGGACTAGCGGGGAACAATGAGCAGTTCTTC. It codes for CASSLGLAGNNEQFF. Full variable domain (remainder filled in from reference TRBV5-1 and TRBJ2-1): KAGVTQTPRYLIKTRGQQVTLSCSPISGHRSVSWYQQTPGQGLQFLFEYFSETQRNKGNFPGRFSGRQFSNSRSEMNVSTLELGDSALYLCASSLGLAGNNEQFFGPGTRLTVL.

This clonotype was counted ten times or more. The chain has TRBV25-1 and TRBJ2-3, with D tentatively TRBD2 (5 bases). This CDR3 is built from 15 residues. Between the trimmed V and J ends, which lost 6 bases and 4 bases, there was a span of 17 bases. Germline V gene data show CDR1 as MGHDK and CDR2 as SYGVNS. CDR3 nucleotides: TGTGCCAGCAGCACCGGGATAACCCCCCCAGATACGCAGTATTTT. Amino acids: CASSTGITPPDTQYF. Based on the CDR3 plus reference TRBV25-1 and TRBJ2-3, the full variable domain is EADIYQTPRYLVIGTGKKITLECSQTMGHDKMYWYQQDPGMELHLIHYSYGVNSTEKGDLSSESTVSRIRTEHFPLTLESARPSHTSQYLCASSTGITPPDTQYFGPGTRLTVL.